This T cell receptor beta chain was profiled in a study of CD8 T cells in ankylosing spondylitis. The authors made TCR beta libraries by quantitative 5'-RACE with molecular barcodes. TCRdb fed the 5' RACE reads into MiXCR, producing one record per CDR3 protein. The sample includes 200,000 to 300,000 distinct CDR3 sequences, about 9.1% seen only once; the top ten take 6.8%. This CDR3 has 13 residues. Germline V CDR1 and CDR2: SEHNR, FQNEAQ (reference sequence). V lost 3 bases, J lost 7 bases, and 10 bases lay in between. With regard to this clonotype: The antigen is not known.

General observations from the study: Some motif variants had been reported before (in reactive arthritis synovial fluid and blood). Significant enrichment of disease-linked clones was reportedly seen in matched ankylosing spondylitis synovial fluid. Characteristic of ankylosing spondylitis blood, it appeared, was a TCR beta motif comprising eight highly homologous variants.

The source is a male donor with ankylosing spondylitis or in good health (not recorded which). This chain links TRBV7-9 with TRBJ2-1; D is possibly TRBD1 or TRBD2 (5 bases each). Sequencing was performed on blood, either unsorted or a sorted T cell fraction (not recorded which). In DNA, the CDR3 is TGTGCCAGCAGCTTCCCGGGGCTTAATGAGCAGTTCTTC. Its protein product is CASSFPGLNEQFF.